The 12 T cell receptor beta chains below were found in one sample sequenced in a study of OX40 agonist ivuxolimab in advanced cancers. Clones were read by immunoSEQ multiplex PCR, and TCRdb kept only the in-frame ones, dropping some. The sample lists about 82,000 clones, around four fifths occurring once. The material was CD4+ or CD8+ T cells sorted from blood, obtained in a trial of the OX40 agonist ivuxolimab. Receptor source: an adult with an advanced solid tumor such as melanoma, head and neck, liver or kidney cancer.

DNA for the CDR3: TGCGCCAGCAGCCTCCGCCCAAGGGGGGGGCCGGCTAGCGGGAGCACAGATACGCAGTATTTT. Protein sequence: CASSLRPRGGPASGSTDTQYF. The chain combines TRBV4-3 with TRBJ2-3; the match to TRBD2 covers 8 bases. The CDR3 spans 21 residues. V was clipped by 4 bases and J by 0 bases; unmatched bases: 21. Looked up from germline, CDR1 is LGHNA and CDR2 is YSLEER.

The table lists this clone with a count of one. The gene calls are TRBV2 and TRBJ2-2, with D uncertain. The V gene lost 4 bases and the J gene lost 3 bases, with 9 bases spanning the gap. Germline loops: CDR1 SNHLY, CDR2 FYNNEI. The CDR3 totals 14 residues. The CDR3 DNA is TGTGCCAGCAGTGGGGCCATTTACACCGGGGAGCTGTTTTTT. Amino acid sequence: CASSGAIYTGELFF.

This clone showed up just once. This chain uses TRBV7-2 with TRBJ1-4; perhaps TRBD1 as D (5 bases). This CDR3 spans 15 amino acids. The germline V gene has CDR1 SGHTA and CDR2 FQGNSA. Trimming left V 5 bases short and J 8 bases short, with 18 bases between. The CDR3 DNA follows: TGTGCCAGCAGCCAAGGGGCAGCCCTTGGGGAAAAACTGTTTTTT. Translated: CASSQGAALGEKLFF.

This chain connects TRBV5-1 to TRBJ2-2; D gene unclear. V was shortened by 0 bases and J by 1 base, with 10 bases between the two germline ends. Germline CDR1 and CDR2: SGHRS and YFSETQ. CDR3 length equals 16 residues. As DNA, the CDR3 is TGCGCCAGCAGCTTGGCCACAAGCCAGAACACCGGGGAGCTGTTTTTT. This codes for CASSLATSQNTGELFF.

The chain combines TRBV30 with TRBJ2-2; D may correspond to TRBD1 or TRBD2 (5 bases each). The CDR3 consists of 13 residues. The germline gives CDR1 GTSNPN, CDR2 SVGIG (reference sequence). Trimming pared 4 bases from V and 6 bases from J, leaving 12 bases between. The CDR3 bases are TGTGCCTGGAAGAGGGGATCCTCCGGGGAGCTGTTTTTT. Encoded protein: CAWKRGSSGELFF. Full variable domain (remainder filled in from reference TRBV30 and TRBJ2-2): SQTIHQWPATLVQPVGSPLSLECTVEGTSNPNLYWYRQAAGRGLQLLFYSVGIGQISSEVPQNLSASRPQDRQFILSSKKLLLSDSGFYLCAWKRGSSGELFFGEGSRLTVL.

V is TRBV20-1 and J is TRBJ2-1; TRBD2 is a possible D gene (5 bases). Trimming took off 6 bases at V and 8 bases at J, with 11 bases between the two ends. This CDR3 has 11 amino acids. CDR1 is DFQATT and CDR2 is SNEGSKA in the germline V gene (reference sequence). The CDR3 region has the DNA TGCAGTGCCGACACGGGATATGAGCAGTTCTTC. Its translation is CSADTGYEQFF.

This chain connects TRBV18 to TRBJ1-4, with D uncertain. Trimming cost V 2 bases and J 7 bases, with 17 bases left between them. The germline V gene has CDR1 KGHSH and CDR2 LQKENI. This CDR3 is 16 amino acids long. CDR3 sequence reads: CASSPSGSSRTEKLFF. The CDR3 bases are TGTGCCAGCTCACCATCCGGGTCCTCCCGAACTGAAAAACTGTTTTTT.

This chain joins TRBV7-2 and TRBJ2-5; TRBD2 agrees at 11 bases. Germline V gene data show CDR1 as SGHTA and CDR2 as FQGNSA. The CDR3 covers 14 residues. The V segment lost 7 bases and the J segment 5 bases; nucleotides outside the gene matches: 6. The CDR3 nucleotides read TGTGCCAGCAACCTAGCGGGGGGCTCTGAGACCCAGTACTTC. Amino acids: CASNLAGGSETQYF.

CDR3 sequence: CASSDKVYYQPQHF. Written as DNA, the CDR3 is TGTGCCAGCAGTGATAAGGTTTACTATCAGCCCCAGCATTTT. The chain is built from TRBV2 and TRBJ1-5; no definite D call. Trimming removed 3 bases at V and 5 bases at J, with 11 bases between. Germline V gene lookup returns CDR1 SNHLY and CDR2 FYNNEI. The length of the CDR3 is 14 residues.

The count of this clone is one. The rearrangement joins TRBV2 to TRBJ2-3; TRBD2 is a possible D gene (5 bases). Germline V gene lookup returns CDR1 SNHLY and CDR2 FYNNEI. This CDR3 has 12 residues. The V end lost 8 bases, the J end lost 5 bases, and 11 bases lay between the germline ends. The CDR3 protein is CASGEPLDTQYF. CDR3 coding DNA: TGTGCCAGCGGGGAGCCCCTAGATACGCAGTATTTT.

This chain connects TRBV30 to TRBJ2-7; D is uncertain. The V and J ends lost 1 base and 2 bases respectively, with 6 bases between them. CDR1 GTSNPN and CDR2 SVGIG come from the germline V gene (reference sequence). The CDR3 is 12 amino acids. For the CDR3, the DNA is TGTGCCTGGAGTGACCTTCCCTACGAGCAGTACTTC. Its protein is CAWSDLPYEQYF.

The chain couples TRBV5-6 to TRBJ1-3, with D unclear. CDR3 length: 13 amino acids. Germline loops: CDR1 SGHDT, CDR2 YYEEEE. V lost 2 bases, J lost 6 bases, and 9 bases lay in between. DNA of the CDR3: TGTGCCAGCAGCTTCTTTTCGGCAAACACCATATATTTT. Translation: CASSFFSANTIYF.